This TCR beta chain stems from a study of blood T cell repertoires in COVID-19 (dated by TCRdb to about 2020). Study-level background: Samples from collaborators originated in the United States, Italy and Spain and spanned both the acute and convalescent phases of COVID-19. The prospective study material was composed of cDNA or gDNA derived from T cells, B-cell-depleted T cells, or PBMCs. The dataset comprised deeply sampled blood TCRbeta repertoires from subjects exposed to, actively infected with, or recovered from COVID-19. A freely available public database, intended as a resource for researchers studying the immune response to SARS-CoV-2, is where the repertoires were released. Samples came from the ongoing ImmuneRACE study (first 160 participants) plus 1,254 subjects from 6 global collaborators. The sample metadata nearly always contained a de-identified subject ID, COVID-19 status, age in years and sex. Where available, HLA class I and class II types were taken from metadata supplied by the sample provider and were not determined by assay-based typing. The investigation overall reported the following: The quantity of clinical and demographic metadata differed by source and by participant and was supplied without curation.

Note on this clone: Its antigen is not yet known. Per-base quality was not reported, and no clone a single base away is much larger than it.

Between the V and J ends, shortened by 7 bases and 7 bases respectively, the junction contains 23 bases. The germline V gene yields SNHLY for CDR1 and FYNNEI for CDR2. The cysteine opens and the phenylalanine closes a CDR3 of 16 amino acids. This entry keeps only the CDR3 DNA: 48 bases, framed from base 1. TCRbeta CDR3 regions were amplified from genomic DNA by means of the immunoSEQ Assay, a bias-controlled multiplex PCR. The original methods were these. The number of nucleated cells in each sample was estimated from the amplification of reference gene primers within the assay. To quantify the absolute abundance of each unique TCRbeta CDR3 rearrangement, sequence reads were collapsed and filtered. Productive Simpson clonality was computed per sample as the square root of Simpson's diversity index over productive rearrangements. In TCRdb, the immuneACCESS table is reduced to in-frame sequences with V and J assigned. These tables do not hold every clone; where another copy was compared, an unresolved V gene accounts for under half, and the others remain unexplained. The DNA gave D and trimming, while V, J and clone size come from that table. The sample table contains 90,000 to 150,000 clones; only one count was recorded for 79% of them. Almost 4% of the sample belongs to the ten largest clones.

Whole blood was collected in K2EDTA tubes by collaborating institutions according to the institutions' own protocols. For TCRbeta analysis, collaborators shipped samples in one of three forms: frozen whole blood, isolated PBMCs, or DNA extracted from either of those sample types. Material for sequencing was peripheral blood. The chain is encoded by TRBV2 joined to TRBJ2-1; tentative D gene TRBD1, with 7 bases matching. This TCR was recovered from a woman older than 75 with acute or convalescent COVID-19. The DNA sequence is TGTGCCAGCATGCGGGATCCGGGACAGTTCGGGAATGAGCAGTTCTTC. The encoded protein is CASMRDPGQFGNEQFF. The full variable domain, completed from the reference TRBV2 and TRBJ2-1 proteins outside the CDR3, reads EPEVTQTPSHQVTQMGQEVILRCVPISNHLYFYWYRQILGQKVEFLVSFYNNEISEKSEIFDDQFSVERPDGSNFTLKIRSTKLEDSAMYFCASMRDPGQFGNEQFFGPGTRLTVL.